The rows below give T cell receptor beta chains drawn from one sample of a study of blood T cell repertoires in COVID-19. This table comes from immunoSEQ multiplex PCR, and its TCRdb copy is limited to in-frame clones, with some not included. The sample carries some 260,000 clones, 88% recorded once. The sample consisted of peripheral blood. Receptors were obtained from a woman in her thirties or forties who had recovered from COVID-19. Both conserved end residues are part of each CDR3. The D gene is left open where the match is weak. Where a row states a size, it is once, few, many or the class of an expanded clone; other rows omit it.

v_call	d_call	clone_size	j_call	cdr3_nt	cdr3_aa
TRBV7-9	NA	NA	TRBJ2-1	TGTGCCAGCAGCTTAGGAGGGAGACAGTTCTTC	CASSLGGRQFF
TRBV2	TRBD2	few	TRBJ2-1	TGTGCCAGCACGGGGACTAGCGGGAGCAGCAGTGAGCAGTTCTTC	CASTGTSGSSSEQFF
TRBV2	NA	NA	TRBJ2-1	TGTGCCAGCAGTGACTCGGGACTGGTGTACAATGAGCAGTTCTTC	CASSDSGLVYNEQFF
TRBV7-2	TRBD2	NA	TRBJ2-1	TGTGCCAGCAGCCCCCACCCCGGGACTAGCGGTTACAATGAGCAGTTCTTC	CASSPHPGTSGYNEQFF
TRBV28	NA	NA	TRBJ1-5	TGTGCCAGCAGTTTCGGAGACAGAAATCAGCCCCAGCATTTT	CASSFGDRNQPQHF
TRBV3-1/TRBV3-2	TRBD2	once	TRBJ2-1	TGTGCCAGCAGCCATGGGGGACTAGCGGGAGATGAGCAGTTCTTC	CASSHGGLAGDEQFF
TRBV29-1	TRBD1	NA	TRBJ1-1	TGCAGCGCCCCGTACAGGGGGTGGACTGAAGCTTTCTTT	CSAPYRGWTEAFF
TRBV5-4	TRBD2	NA	TRBJ2-7	TGTGCCAGCAGCCCCCCGGGACTAGCGGGAGTCGAGCAGTACTTC	CASSPPGLAGVEQYF
TRBV9	NA	NA	TRBJ2-2	TGTGCCAGCAGCGTAGGAGGTGGCACCGGGGAGCTGTTTTTT	CASSVGGGTGELFF
TRBV15	TRBD1	NA	TRBJ1-3	TGTGCCACCAGCTCGACAGGGCCCGGAAACACCATATATTTT	CATSSTGPGNTIYF
TRBV5-4	NA	once	TRBJ2-2	TGTGCCAGCAGCTTGGGACCCCCGGGAACCGGGGAGCTGTTTTTT	CASSLGPPGTGELFF
TRBV5-1	NA	NA	TRBJ2-3	TGCGCCAGCAGCTGGCAGGGTAGCACAGATACGCAGTATTTT	CASSWQGSTDTQYF
TRBV7-9	NA	NA	TRBJ2-5	TGTGCCAGCAGCCCCGGTCAGGGGCTTCAAGAGACCCAGTACTTC	CASSPGQGLQETQYF
TRBV30	TRBD1	NA	TRBJ1-6	TGTGCCCTCGACAGGGTGAGGTATGGGTCACCCCTCCACTTT	CALDRVRYGSPLHF
TRBV5-1	NA	NA	TRBJ2-3	TGCGCCAGCAGCTTGGCAGGGCGGGGTACGCAGTATTTT	CASSLAGRGTQYF
TRBV5-1	TRBD2	NA	TRBJ2-7	TGCGCCAGCAGCCGATCCGGGACTAGCGAGTACGAGCAGTACTTC	CASSRSGTSEYEQYF
TRBV30	NA	NA	TRBJ1-1	TGTGCCTGGAGGACCCGAGGGGGGGTCACTGAAGCTTTCTTT	CAWRTRGGVTEAFF
TRBV5-1	TRBD1	NA	TRBJ2-7	TGCGCCAGCAGCAAAAACTCGGGACAGGGGTACGAGCAGTACTTC	CASSKNSGQGYEQYF
TRBV6-6	NA	NA	TRBJ1-6	TGTGCCAGCAGGGCCCGACAGACCTATTCACCCCTCCACTTT	CASRARQTYSPLHF
TRBV27	NA	NA	TRBJ2-3	TGTGCCAGCAGCCCTGGGGGGAGGCGGATTTGGACAGATACGCAGTATTTT	CASSPGGRRIWTDTQYF
TRBV11-3	NA	NA	TRBJ2-3	TGTGCCAGCAGCCCCCAGGGGTGGCAGGGTAAGGATACGCAGTATTTT	CASSPQGWQGKDTQYF
TRBV7-2	TRBD1	NA	TRBJ2-7	TGTGCCAGCAGTACATGGACAGGGGGGTACGAGCAGTACTTC	CASSTWTGGYEQYF
TRBV7-8	NA	NA	TRBJ1-4	TGTGCCAGCAGCTTATGGGGGCAGGGCGATAATGAAAAACTGTTTTTT	CASSLWGQGDNEKLFF
TRBV30	TRBD1	once	TRBJ2-6	TGTGCCATGGTCGCGGGACAGGGCCTCTCTGGGGCCAACGTCCTGACTTTC	CAMVAGQGLSGANVLTF
TRBV7-9	NA	many	TRBJ2-6	TGTGCCAGCAGCTTATCAGTCCCGCAGGGGGCCAACGTCCTGACTTTC	CASSLSVPQGANVLTF
TRBV12-3/TRBV12-4	NA	few	TRBJ1-1	TGTGCCAGCACCCTAGGGGCAGGCACTGAAGCTTTCTTT	CASTLGAGTEAFF